The present entry profiles one T cell receptor beta chain with its context. The clone's antigen remains unknown. The record has no base qualities; no much larger clone is one base away. The data belong to a study of cytomegalovirus exposure and HLA in healthy donors (dated by TCRdb to about 2017). Background on the whole study: An earlier analysis of a few hundred of the donors reported 276 Gb of sequence data and 117 million unique TCR beta sequences obtained from roughly 170 million T cells. Five DR-DQ haplotypes were handled as single units for association and clustering because linkage in the cohort was strong. A later analysis re-analyzed previously published TCR beta repertoires from several hundred donors and added high-resolution HLA genotyping to study TCR occurrence patterns. HLA typing included class I and class II loci at four-digit resolution. Donor age, sex, ethnicity and CMV serostatus were collected together with the repertoire data. All discovery cohort repertoires had been generated on a single sequencing platform. Genome-wide SNP genotypes for about 60% of the roughly 670 donors were used in a later genetic analysis, which treated that subset as a discovery cohort. The study combined high-throughput TCR immunosequencing, statistical association of individual TCRs with disease status, and machine learning to predict cytomegalovirus infection status. The study profiled the T cell repertoires of under 700 subjects by immunosequencing and related them to cytomegalovirus serostatus. Among about 360 genotyped donors of the cohort, an average of around 240,000 unique TCR beta nucleotide sequences were sequenced per donor, roughly a sixth of them non-productive. The aim of the study was to test whether cataloging public T cell receptors could identify signatures of past pathogen exposure. Rather than drawing on any new phenotypic data, the later analysis identified candidate immune exposures from TCR beta sequences and the way those sequences occurred across donors. Among the roughly 400 genotyped donors, 75% to 90% belonged to the genetic ancestry cluster associated with self-reported Caucasian donors. An early release that covered about 600 HLA-typed donors contained about 290 gigabases of sequencing data and tens of millions of unique TCR sequences. An earlier analysis of roughly 600 of the donors used high-throughput TCR beta sequencing to judge whether each TCR beta V gene segment behaved as functional or pseudogenic. Typing coverage differed by locus: A, B, C, DRB1 and DQB1 were typed in about 629-640 donors, DQA1 in 522, DPA1 in 600 to 610, and DPB1 in just under 490. Along with the roughly 700-subject first cohort, a separate validation cohort of about 110 different subjects was used. What the research found in general, with its limitations: In both the original and validation cohorts, the classifier was reported to diagnose cytomegalovirus status with high specificity and sensitivity. A later analysis associated about 16,000 TCR beta sequences with specific HLA alleles at a false discovery rate of 0.05. When HLA alleles, especially DR and DQ, strongly co-occurred, attributing TCR associations to individual alleles was difficult. A group of highly shared sequence variants was considered likely to be a technical artifact of the sequencing pipeline. In this cohort, only TCR beta chains were sequenced, and detectable features were limited by the absence of alpha or paired-chain data. Linkage disequilibrium might explain the correlated functional status among segregating V segments, but an unknown experimental factor could not be excluded. Three of the identified cytomegalovirus-associated TCR beta chains were confirmed in vitro to be specific for cytomegalovirus antigens. A total of 164 TCR beta chains were listed by the study as associated with cytomegalovirus. A further reported finding was that TCR beta sequences accurately predicted the HLA-A and HLA-B alleles for most subjects in the first cohort. Across donors, most TCR sequences were observed very rarely, whereas some public TCRs were present in many individuals. HLA typing was unavailable for some donors at each locus, so association tests used only the typed subset. A later analysis found that TCR association rates varied across HLA loci, with DRB1 alleles showing the most associated TCRs and HLA-C alleles the fewest. According to a later analysis, parvovirus B19, influenza, CMV and Epstein-Barr virus appeared linked to several top co-occurrence clusters. Some IMGT-functional V segments, including TRBV6-2 and TRBV6-3, could not be told apart with the 87-base-pair reads, so those segments were excluded. The authors suggested that the approach could potentially be extended to other disease states and immunological phenotypes. Compared with equally common non-associated chains, HLA-associated TCR beta chains in a later analysis were more clonally expanded and had lower generation probabilities. In an earlier analysis of 587 of the donors, most TCR beta V segments appeared in productive rearrangements about 90% or about 30% of the time, broadly matching IMGT annotations. In a later analysis, most CMV-associated TCR beta chains were found to appear HLA-restricted, with HLA associations seemingly driven largely by CMV exposure. Because counts were too low, roughly 16 rarely observed V segments, including chromosome 9 orphons, were left out of the earlier analysis of 587 of the donors. According to a later genetic analysis, donors in an Asian-associated ancestry cluster had fewer N-insertions in productive TCRs than the approximately 700-donor mean. In a later genetic analysis, a missense DCLRE1C variant was associated with V-gene and J-gene trimming of TCR beta chains, and the association was replicated in an independent cohort. The only immune exposure information available for the cohort was CMV serostatus. Roughly uniform sequencing depth across donors was assumed in presence/absence analyses, although this assumption may not hold.

Preparation of the library involved the immunoSEQ multiplex PCR assay. The multiplex PCR relied on a mix of 60 forward primers for TCR Vbeta segments and 13 reverse primers for TCR Jbeta segments. Amplification of the CDR3 region of rearranged TCR beta genes was performed with a multiplex PCR assay on genomic DNA. Amplified TCR beta libraries were sequenced as 87-base-pair reads on the Illumina HiSeq System. The study's processing was this. A later analysis tallied roughly 80 million unique TCR beta chains across the roughly 610 repertoires, and approximately 12 million of those chains were shared by two or more donors. Raw reads were error-corrected and collapsed into unique sequences with a nearest-neighbor algorithm that merged closely related sequences to remove PCR and sequencing errors. CDR3 sequences were aligned to IMGT reference sequences to assign V, D and J gene segments. Each retained sequence needed at least a six-nucleotide match to both a V gene segment and a J gene segment. A rearrangement counted as productive if the CDR3 had no stop codons and remained in frame with V and J, and every other rearrangement counted as non-productive. Following IMGT convention, CDR3 was defined as the stretch from the second conserved V-encoded cysteine to the conserved J-encoded phenylalanine. The earlier analysis of some 550 of the donors excluded any sequence lacking an unambiguous match to a single V gene segment. An earlier analysis of just under 600 of the donors called V segments functional above 56.7% productive rearrangements and segregating when the between-donor standard deviation exceeded 5%. To diagnose cytomegalovirus status from the catalog of TCR beta chain sequences, a statistical classification framework was built. In a later analysis, V and J genes were assigned by comparing TCR nucleotide sequences against IMGT/GENE-DB human TR gene sequences. Using the TCRdist pipeline, a later analysis assigned CDR3 sequences along with most-parsimonious VDJ recombination scenarios. In a later analysis, every TCR beta chain was defined by the combination of its CDR3 amino acid sequence and its V-gene family, and reads without a unique V-gene family were dropped. To address suspected cross-contamination and a sequencing artifact, a later analysis removed under 600 highly shared, low-generation-probability nucleotide sequences. For each public chain, a later analysis derived a clonal expansion index from normalized ranks of inferred template counts within each repertoire. In a later analysis, generation probabilities were computed with a VDJ recombination model fitted to out-of-frame rearrangements, and the resulting probabilities were checked against IGoR. In a later analysis, TCR-TCR, TCR-HLA and TCR-CMV co-occurrence was scored with hypergeometric tests, and a repertoire-size bias correction was applied to TCR pairs. In a later analysis, false discovery rates were estimated by permuting HLA or CMV assignments 20 times. In a later analysis, co-occurring TCRs were grouped using DBSCAN, with TCRdist sequence similarity added in when clustering inside HLA-allele-positive subsets. For co-occurrence clustering, repertoires with fewer than 30,000 or more than 120,000 public chains were excluded, along with several repertoires with anomalous nucleotide sharing. TCRdb retrieved this table from immuneACCESS and kept in-frame rearrangements only. Not all clones are present; in checked studies, unresolved V genes account for under half, and no reason is known for the remainder. The V and J calls and clone size were taken over from that table, and D and trimming were inferred from the DNA. This sample has roughly 86,000 clones in its table, and over 60% of those were observed once. In total, the top ten clones hold under 25% of the sample.

According to the germline V gene, CDR1 reads SGHDT and CDR2 reads YYEEEE. For this chain, trimming is 1 base at the V end and 2 bases at the J end, and the number of junction bases without a gene match is 12. Counted from cysteine to phenylalanine, this CDR3 has 18 amino acids. The retained sequence is limited to the CDR3, 54 bases, with the frame set at the first base. The cohort was made up of roughly 670 healthy bone marrow donors. Cohort members were all nominally healthy when sampled, although unrecorded immune exposures were likely present. The donor was CMV seropositive and was included in the group of 300 or so seropositive cohort members. A peripheral blood sample was provided by each donor, and peripheral blood mononuclear cells were used for TCR beta sequencing. The Qiagen DNeasy Blood Extraction Kit was used to extract genomic DNA from the blood cell samples.

This sequence was found in a woman in her forties or fifties in good health and CMV-seropositive. Here the chain combines TRBV5-6 and TRBJ2-3; TRBD2 agrees with 8 junctional bases. The sequenced material came from PBMCs. The bases are TGTGCCAGCAGCTTGCCCCGAGTCCGGGGGGGGGCCACAGATACGCAGTATTTT. It specifies CASSLPRVRGGATDTQYF.